This TCR beta chain derives from a study of CD8 T cells in Susac syndrome. cDNA came from roughly 0.53 to 1 ug RNA primed by random hexamers. TCRdb analysed the immunoSEQ multiplex PCR reads with MiXCR anew, one entry per CDR3 protein. Among about 200,000 distinct CDR3 sequences listed, around 95% were seen once. The CDR3 extends over 12 amino acids. The germline V gene has CDR1 GTSNPN and CDR2 SVGIG (reference sequence). V gave up 4 bases and J gave up 6 bases; unmatched junction bases: 4. V usage is TRBV30 and J usage is TRBJ1-1; 8 bases match TRBD1. This sequence was found in a human donor with multiple sclerosis. The sequenced sample consisted of CD4+ T cells from PBMCs. The CDR3 DNA is TGTGCCTGGATGGACAGGGCGGCTGAAGCTTTCTTT. Encoded protein: CAWMDRAAEAFF.